The rows below give T cell receptor beta chains drawn from one sample of a study of blood T cell repertoires in COVID-19. Sequenced by immunoSEQ multiplex PCR; TCRdb stores in-frame clones only, minus some. Counted here are about 240,000 clones, roughly 90% occurring once; the ten biggest clones make up under 6.5%. Material for sequencing was peripheral blood. The source of these receptors is a man between 60 and 75 years old with acute or convalescent COVID-19. CDR3s include the opening cysteine and the closing phenylalanine or tryptophan. A D gene is named only where the DNA matches it firmly. The listing skips clone size in some rows; elsewhere it reads once, few, many or a size class.

D gene	clone size	J gene	V gene	CDR3 DNA	CDR3 protein
NA	NA	TRBJ1-1	TRBV5-1	TGCGCCAGCAGCCAGCAGGGGTCCTACACTGAAGCTTTCTTT	CASSQQGSYTEAFF
NA	NA	TRBJ2-3	TRBV7-3	TGTGCCAGCAGCTTAGGTCGGTCAGATACGCAGTATTTT	CASSLGRSDTQYF
TRBD1	NA	TRBJ1-1	TRBV5-1	TGCGCCAGCAGCCTTCCCACACAGGGGGCTGAAGCTTTCTTT	CASSLPTQGAEAFF
TRBD1	NA	TRBJ2-7	TRBV2	TGTGCCAGCAGAACCGGGACAGTGGCCTACGAGCAGTACTTC	CASRTGTVAYEQYF
NA	NA	TRBJ2-1	TRBV5-4	TGTGCCAGCAGCTTACCGGGAGTCGCTGAGCAGTTCTTC	CASSLPGVAEQFF
TRBD1	NA	TRBJ1-2	TRBV9	TGTGCCAGCAGCGTTTCCCGGACAGGGGAGATCTATGGCTACACCTTC	CASSVSRTGEIYGYTF
NA	NA	TRBJ1-1	TRBV5-1	TGCGCCAGCAGCTTGCGCCAGGCAGGTGAAGCTTTCTTT	CASSLRQAGEAFF
TRBD1	NA	TRBJ2-1	TRBV6-5	TGTGCCAGCAGTTACTCTGGACAGGGGGGGAATGAGCAGTTCTTC	CASSYSGQGGNEQFF
NA	NA	TRBJ2-3	TRBV5-4	TGTGCCAGTAGTGCATTCACAGATACGCAGTATTTT	CASSAFTDTQYF
TRBD2	NA	TRBJ2-7	TRBV25-1	TGTGCCAGCAGCATCACTTGGACTAGCGGGTACGAGCAGTACTTC	CASSITWTSGYEQYF
NA	NA	TRBJ1-2	TRBV18	TGTGCCAGCTCAACACTCAGGGGCAATTATGGCTACACCTTC	CASSTLRGNYGYTF
NA	NA	TRBJ2-7	TRBV7-8	TGTGCCAGCAGCTTGGGGGCAGGTAGCGACGAGCAGTACTTC	CASSLGAGSDEQYF
NA	NA	TRBJ1-4	TRBV28	TGTGCCAGCAGTCCCGGGACACTGAATGAAAAACTGTTTTTT	CASSPGTLNEKLFF
TRBD2	NA	TRBJ2-1	TRBV30	TGTGCCTGGAGGACTAGCGGGAGATTCTACAATGAGCAGTTCTTC	CAWRTSGRFYNEQFF
NA	NA	TRBJ2-6	TRBV27	TGTGCCAGCACAGACAGTACATCGAACGTCCTGACTTTC	CASTDSTSNVLTF
NA	NA	TRBJ2-1	TRBV6-6	TGTGCCAGCAGTCGATCCCTAGCATCAGATGAGCAGTTCTTC	CASSRSLASDEQFF
NA	few	TRBJ2-1	TRBV7-6	TGTGCCAGCAGCTTAGCGGCTGGACTCACCAATGAGCAGTTCTTC	CASSLAAGLTNEQFF
NA	NA	TRBJ2-3	TRBV7-9	TGTGCCAGCAGTTCTAGCGAGGGTGGCACAGATACGCAGTATTTT	CASSSSEGGTDTQYF
NA	once	TRBJ2-7	TRBV28	TGTGCCAGCAGTCCCGGGGGTAGCGGAGCCTACGAGCAGTACTTC	CASSPGGSGAYEQYF
TRBD1	NA	TRBJ1-2	TRBV10-3	TGTGCCATCACCAAAGGGGGACAGGATGGCTACACCTTC	CAITKGGQDGYTF
TRBD1	NA	TRBJ2-7	TRBV9	TGTGCCAGCAGCGTAGGGACAGGGGAGGGTGAGCAGTACTTC	CASSVGTGEGEQYF
NA	NA	TRBJ1-2	TRBV30	TGTGCCGCGCCCGCGGGAACCTTC	CAAPAGTF
TRBD1	NA	TRBJ1-1	TRBV5-8	TGTGCCAGCAGCTTGGAGAGACAGGGTTTCGAAACTGAAGCTTTCTTT	CASSLERQGFETEAFF
NA	NA	TRBJ2-1	TRBV4-3	TGCGCCAGCAGACTCGGTTGGCAGGAGGGTGAGCAGTTCTTC	CASRLGWQEGEQFF
NA	NA	TRBJ2-7	TRBV28	TGTGCCAGCAAGACGGGGGCCTACGAGCAGTACTTC	CASKTGAYEQYF